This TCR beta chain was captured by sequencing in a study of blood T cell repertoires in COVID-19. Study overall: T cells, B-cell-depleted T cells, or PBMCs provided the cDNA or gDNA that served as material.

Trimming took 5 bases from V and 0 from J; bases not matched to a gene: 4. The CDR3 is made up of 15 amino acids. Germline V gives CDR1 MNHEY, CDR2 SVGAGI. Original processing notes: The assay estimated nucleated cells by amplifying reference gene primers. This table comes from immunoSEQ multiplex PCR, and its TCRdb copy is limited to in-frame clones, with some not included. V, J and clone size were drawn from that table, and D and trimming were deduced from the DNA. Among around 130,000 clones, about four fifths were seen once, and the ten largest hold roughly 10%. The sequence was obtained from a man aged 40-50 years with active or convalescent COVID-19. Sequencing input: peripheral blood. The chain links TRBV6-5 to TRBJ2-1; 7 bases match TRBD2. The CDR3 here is CASSSSGFSYNEQFF. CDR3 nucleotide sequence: TGTGCCAGCAGTAGTAGCGGGTTCTCCTACAATGAGCAGTTCTTC.